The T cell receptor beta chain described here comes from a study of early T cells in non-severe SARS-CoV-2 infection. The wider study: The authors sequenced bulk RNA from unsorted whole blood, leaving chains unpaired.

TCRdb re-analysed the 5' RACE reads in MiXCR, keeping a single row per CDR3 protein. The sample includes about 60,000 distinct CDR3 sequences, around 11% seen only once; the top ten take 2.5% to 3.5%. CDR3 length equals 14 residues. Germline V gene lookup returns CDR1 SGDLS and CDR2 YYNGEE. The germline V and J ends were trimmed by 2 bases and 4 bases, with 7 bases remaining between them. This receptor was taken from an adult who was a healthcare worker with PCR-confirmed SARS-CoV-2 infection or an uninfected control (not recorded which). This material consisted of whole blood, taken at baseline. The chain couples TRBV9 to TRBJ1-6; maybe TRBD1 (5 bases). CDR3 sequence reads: CASSVAGYNSPLHF. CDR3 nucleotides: TGTGCCAGCAGCGTGGCAGGGTATAATTCACCCCTCCACTTT.